This T cell receptor (beta chain) originates from a study of T cells after yellow fever vaccination. Study-wide results and caveats: Clones that expanded after primary vaccination mostly reappeared after the booster (roughly 95% CD4, approximately 85% CD8).

Comment on this clonotype: Its target is not known.

The germline V gene has CDR1 SGHRS and CDR2 YFSETQ. CDR3 size: 15 residues. V was clipped by 4 bases and J by 8 bases, with 20 bases between them. In making TCR cDNA, 5'RACE template switching added a universal primer site and UMIs to it. TCRdb reprocessed the 5' RACE reads via MiXCR and lists one record per CDR3 protein. The sample consists of about 350,000 distinct CDR3 sequences, roughly 8.3% of them appearing once. Here the sequenced sample was PBMCs, taken about 41 days after the first yellow fever vaccination. The receptor was isolated from a man between 18 and 35 years old who received the YFV17D yellow fever vaccine. The rearrangement joins TRBV5-1 to TRBJ2-3; D may correspond to TRBD1 or TRBD2 (5 bases each). In DNA, the CDR3 is TGCGCCAGCAGCGCACTACCGGGACCCCTGAGTACGCAGTATTTT. Translated: CASSALPGPLSTQYF.